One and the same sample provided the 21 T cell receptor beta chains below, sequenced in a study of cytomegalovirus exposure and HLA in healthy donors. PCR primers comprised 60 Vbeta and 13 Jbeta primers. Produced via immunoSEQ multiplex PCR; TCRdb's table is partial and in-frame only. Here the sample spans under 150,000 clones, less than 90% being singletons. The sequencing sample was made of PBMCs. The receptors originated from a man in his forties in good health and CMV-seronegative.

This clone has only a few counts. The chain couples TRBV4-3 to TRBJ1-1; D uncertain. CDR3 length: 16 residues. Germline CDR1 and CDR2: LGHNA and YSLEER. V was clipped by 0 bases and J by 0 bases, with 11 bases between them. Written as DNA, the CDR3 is TGCGCCAGCAGCCAAGAACTTAGACTGATGAACACTGAAGCTTTCTTT. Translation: CASSQELRLMNTEAFF.

CDR3 bases: TGTGCCAGCAGCCCCCGGACAGGGAAAGAGACCCAGTACTTC. It specifies CASSPRTGKETQYF. The chain carries TRBV7-2 and TRBJ2-5; 8 bases match TRBD1. The V gene end was trimmed by 5 bases and the J gene end by 3 bases; junction bases not matched to a gene: 5. The CDR3 extends over 14 amino acids. Germline-derived CDR1 and CDR2 are SGHTA and FQGNSA.

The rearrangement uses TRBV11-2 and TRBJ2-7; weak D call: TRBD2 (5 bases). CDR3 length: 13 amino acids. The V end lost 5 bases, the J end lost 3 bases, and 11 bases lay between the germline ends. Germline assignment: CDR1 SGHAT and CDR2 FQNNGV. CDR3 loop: CASSILLGYEQYF. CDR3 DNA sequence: TGTGCCAGCAGCATACTACTAGGCTACGAGCAGTACTTC.

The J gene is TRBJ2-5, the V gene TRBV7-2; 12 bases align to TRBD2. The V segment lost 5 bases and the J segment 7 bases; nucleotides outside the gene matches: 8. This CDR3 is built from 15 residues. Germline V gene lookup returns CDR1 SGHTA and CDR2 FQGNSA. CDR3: CASSPTALAGGTQYF. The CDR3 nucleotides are TGTGCCAGCAGCCCCACCGCACTAGCGGGGGGGACCCAGTACTTC.

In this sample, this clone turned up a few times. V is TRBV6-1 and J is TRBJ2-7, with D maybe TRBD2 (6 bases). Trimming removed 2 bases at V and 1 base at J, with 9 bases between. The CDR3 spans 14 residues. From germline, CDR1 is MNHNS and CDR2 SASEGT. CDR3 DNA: TGTGCCAGCAGTGAATCTGGGGGGTCCTACGAGCAGTACTTC. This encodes CASSESGGSYEQYF.

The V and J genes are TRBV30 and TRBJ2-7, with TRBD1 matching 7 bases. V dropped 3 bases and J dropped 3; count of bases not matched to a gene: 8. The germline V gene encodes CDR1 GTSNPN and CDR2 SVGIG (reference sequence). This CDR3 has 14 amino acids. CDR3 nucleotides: TGTGCCTGGAGCTATGGGGCAGGGGGCTACGAGCAGTACTTC. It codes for CAWSYGAGGYEQYF.

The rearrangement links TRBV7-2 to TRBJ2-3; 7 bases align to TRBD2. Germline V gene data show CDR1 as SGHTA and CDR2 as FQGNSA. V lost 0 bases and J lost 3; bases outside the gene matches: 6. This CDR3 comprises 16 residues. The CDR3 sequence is CASSLALTSMTDTQYF. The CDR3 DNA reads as TGTGCCAGCAGCTTAGCGCTGACTAGCATGACAGATACGCAGTATTTT.

The CDR3 nucleotides read TGTGCCTGGATGCTGAGCGGGGGCACAGATACGCAGTATTTT. It encodes CAWMLSGGTDTQYF. The chain uses TRBV30 and TRBJ2-3; 7 bases fit TRBD2. The CDR3 sequence is 14 residues long. The germline CDR1 and CDR2 sequences are GTSNPN and SVGIG (reference sequence). The trim removed 4 bases at V and 1 base at J, leaving 5 bases unmatched. The full variable domain, in which reference TRBV30 and TRBJ2-3 provide the parts outside the CDR3, is SQTIHQWPATLVQPVGSPLSLECTVEGTSNPNLYWYRQAAGRGLQLLFYSVGIGQISSEVPQNLSASRPQDRQFILSSKKLLLSDSGFYLCAWMLSGGTDTQYFGPGTRLTVL.

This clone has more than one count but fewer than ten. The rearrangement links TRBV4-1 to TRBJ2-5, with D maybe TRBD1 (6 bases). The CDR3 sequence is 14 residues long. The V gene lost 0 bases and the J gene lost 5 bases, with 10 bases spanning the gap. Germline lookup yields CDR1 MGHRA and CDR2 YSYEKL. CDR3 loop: CASSQEQGGETQYF. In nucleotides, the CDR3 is TGCGCCAGCAGCCAAGAACAGGGTGGGGAGACCCAGTACTTC.

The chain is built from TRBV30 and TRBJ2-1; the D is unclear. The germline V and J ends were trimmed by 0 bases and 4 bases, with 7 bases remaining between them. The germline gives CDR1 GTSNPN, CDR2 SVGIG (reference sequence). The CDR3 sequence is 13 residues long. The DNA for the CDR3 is TGTGCCTGGAGTGTAACGGAGTACAATGAGCAGTTCTTC. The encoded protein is CAWSVTEYNEQFF.

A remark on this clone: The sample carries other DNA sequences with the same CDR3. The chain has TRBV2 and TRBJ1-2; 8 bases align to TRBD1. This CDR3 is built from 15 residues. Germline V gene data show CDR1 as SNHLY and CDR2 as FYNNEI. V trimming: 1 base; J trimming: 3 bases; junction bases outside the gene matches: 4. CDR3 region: CASSEDQGAYYGYTF. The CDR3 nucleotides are TGTGCCAGCAGTGAAGACCAGGGGGCTTACTATGGCTACACCTTC.

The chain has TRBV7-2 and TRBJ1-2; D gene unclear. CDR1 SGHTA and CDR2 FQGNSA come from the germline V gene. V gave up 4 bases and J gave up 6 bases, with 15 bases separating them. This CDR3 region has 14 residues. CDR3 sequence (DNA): TGTGCCAGCAGCTCAGGTTTTGCTGGTGATGGCTACACCTTC. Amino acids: CASSSGFAGDGYTF.

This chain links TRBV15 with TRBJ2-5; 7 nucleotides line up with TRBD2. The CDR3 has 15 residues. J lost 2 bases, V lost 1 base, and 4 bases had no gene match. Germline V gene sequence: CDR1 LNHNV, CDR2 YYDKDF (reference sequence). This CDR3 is CATSRAGGPQETQYF. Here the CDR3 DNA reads TGTGCCACCAGCAGAGCGGGAGGCCCTCAAGAGACCCAGTACTTC.

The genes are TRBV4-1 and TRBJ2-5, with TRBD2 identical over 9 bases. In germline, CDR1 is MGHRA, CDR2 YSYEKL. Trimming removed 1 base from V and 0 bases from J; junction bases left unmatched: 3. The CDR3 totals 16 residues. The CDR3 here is CASSQASGRYQETQYF. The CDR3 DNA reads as TGCGCCAGCAGCCAAGCCAGCGGGAGGTACCAAGAGACCCAGTACTTC.

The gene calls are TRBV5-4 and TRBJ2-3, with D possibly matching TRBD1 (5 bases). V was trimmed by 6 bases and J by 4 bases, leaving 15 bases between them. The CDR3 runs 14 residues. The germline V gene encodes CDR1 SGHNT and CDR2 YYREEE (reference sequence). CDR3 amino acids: CASMGLPSPDTQYF. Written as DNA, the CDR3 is TGTGCCAGCATGGGGCTCCCTAGTCCAGATACGCAGTATTTT.

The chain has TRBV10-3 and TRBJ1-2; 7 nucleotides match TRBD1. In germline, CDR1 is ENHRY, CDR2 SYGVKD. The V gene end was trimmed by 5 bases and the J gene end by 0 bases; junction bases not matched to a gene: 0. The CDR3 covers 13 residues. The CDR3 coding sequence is TGTGCCATCAGTCAGGGGGCTAACTATGGCTACACCTTC. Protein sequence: CAISQGANYGYTF.

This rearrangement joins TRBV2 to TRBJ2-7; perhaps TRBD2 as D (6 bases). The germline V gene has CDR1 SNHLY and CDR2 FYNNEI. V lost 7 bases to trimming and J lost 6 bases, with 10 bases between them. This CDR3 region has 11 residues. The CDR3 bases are TGTGCCAGCACGGGGAGGCTCGAGCAGTACTTC. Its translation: CASTGRLEQYF.

In DNA form, the CDR3 reads TGTGCCAGTAGTATAACGGCCTACAATGAGCAGTTCTTC. Amino acid sequence: CASSITAYNEQFF. The chain uses TRBV19 and TRBJ2-1; no clear D. The CDR3 runs to 13 residues. V was shortened by 2 bases and J by 2 bases, with 4 bases between the two germline ends. The germline gives CDR1 LNHDA, CDR2 SQIVND (reference sequence).

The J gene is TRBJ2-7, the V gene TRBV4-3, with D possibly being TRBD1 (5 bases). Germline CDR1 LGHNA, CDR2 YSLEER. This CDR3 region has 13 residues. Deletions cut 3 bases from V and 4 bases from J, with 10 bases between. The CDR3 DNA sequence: TGCGCCAGCAGCCAGAACTACAGGTACGAGCAGTACTTC. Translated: CASSQNYRYEQYF.

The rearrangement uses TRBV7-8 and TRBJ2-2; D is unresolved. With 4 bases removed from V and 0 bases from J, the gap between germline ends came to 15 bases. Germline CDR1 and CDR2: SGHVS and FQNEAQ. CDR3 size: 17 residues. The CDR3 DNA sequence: TGTGCCAGCAGCTCCCAACCAGGCGCCGCGAACACCGGGGAGCTGTTTTTT. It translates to CASSSQPGAANTGELFF.

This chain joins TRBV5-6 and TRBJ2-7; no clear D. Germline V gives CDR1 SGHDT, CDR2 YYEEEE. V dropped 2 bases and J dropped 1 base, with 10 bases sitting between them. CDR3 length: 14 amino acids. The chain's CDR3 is CASSLIRSSYEQYF. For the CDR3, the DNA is TGTGCCAGCAGCTTAATTAGATCTTCCTACGAGCAGTACTTC. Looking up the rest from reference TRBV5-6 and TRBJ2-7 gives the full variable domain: DAGVTQSPTHLIKTRGQQVTLRCSPKSGHDTVSWYQQALGQGPQFIFQYYEEEERQRGNFPDRFSGHQFPNYSSELNVNALLLGDSALYLCASSLIRSSYEQYFGPGTRLTVT.